This TCR beta chain comes out of a study of regulatory T cells in long-lasting Graves disease. General study points: TCR diversity was lower in persistent than newly diagnosed Graves' disease.

Time point defined: newly diagnosed GD, antithyroid drugs for less than 3 months. The TCR library used RNA extracted from PBMCs. The CDR3 spans 16 residues. Concerning this clonotype: Its antigen is not known. One base away lies a much larger clone, so this may be a sequencing read error.

The TCR beta library used iRepertoire HTBI primers with Arm-PCR amplification of CDR3. Each CDR3 protein is one row after TCRdb ran MiXCR on the multiplex PCR reads. The table shows 360,000 or so distinct CDR3 sequences, with around 16% occurring only once. The same sample was also used in a study of T cells in Graves' hyperthyroidism and ophthalmopathy.

The chain is built from TRBV12-3 or TRBV12-4 and TRBJ1-6; TRBD1 matches 7 bases. The receptor was derived from a young woman with Graves disease. This material consisted of peripheral blood mononuclear cells (PBMCs), taken at new diagnosis, from a patient treated with antithyroid drugs. CDR3 loop: CAGSLRGNSYNSPLHF. The CDR3 DNA sequence: TGTGCCGGCAGCCTCAGGGGGAACTCCTATAATTCACCCCTCCACTTT.